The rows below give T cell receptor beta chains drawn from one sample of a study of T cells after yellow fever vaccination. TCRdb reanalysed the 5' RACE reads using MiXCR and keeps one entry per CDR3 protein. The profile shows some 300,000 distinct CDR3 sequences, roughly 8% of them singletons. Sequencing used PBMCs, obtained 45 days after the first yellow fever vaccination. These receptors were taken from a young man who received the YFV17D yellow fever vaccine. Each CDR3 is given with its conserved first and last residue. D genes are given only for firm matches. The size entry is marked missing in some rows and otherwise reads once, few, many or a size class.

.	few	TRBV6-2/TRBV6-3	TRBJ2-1	TGTGCCAGCAGTTATATACCGGTCGGGCAGTTCTTC	CASSYIPVGQFF
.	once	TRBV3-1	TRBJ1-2	TGTGCCAGCAGCCAAGATCAGACGGCTAACTATGGCTACACCTTC	CASSQDQTANYGYTF
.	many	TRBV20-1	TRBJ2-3	TGCAGTGCTAAGCTTGCAGATACGCAGTATTTT	CSAKLADTQYF
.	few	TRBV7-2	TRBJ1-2	TGTGCCAGCTCCACGGACGGAGTCTATGGCTACACCTTC	CASSTDGVYGYTF
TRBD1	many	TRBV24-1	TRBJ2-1	TGTGCCACCAGTGATAGACAGGGTTTTCTCAATGAGCAGTTCTTC	CATSDRQGFLNEQFF
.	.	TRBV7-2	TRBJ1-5	TGTGCCAGCAGCCGAGTAGGGGCAGGGCAGCCCCAGCATTTT	CASSRVGAGQPQHF
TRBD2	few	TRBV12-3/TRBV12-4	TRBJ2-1	TGTGCCAGCAGCGCTCCCGTGGGCCGGGGGGGCAATGAGCAGTTCTTC	CASSAPVGRGGNEQFF
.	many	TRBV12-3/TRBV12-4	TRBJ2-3	TGTGCCAGCAGTTTCTGGGGGAATACGCAGTATTTT	CASSFWGNTQYF
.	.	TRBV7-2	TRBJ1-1	TGTGCCAGCAGCTTACATTTGAACACTGAAGCTTTCTTT	CASSLHLNTEAFF
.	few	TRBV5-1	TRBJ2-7	TGCGCCAGCAGCTTGGCCCGTGGGAGCTCCTACGAGCAGTACTTC	CASSLARGSSYEQYF
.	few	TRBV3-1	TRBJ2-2	TGTGCCAGCAGCCCCCGGGTAGGCGGGGAGCTGTTTTTT	CASSPRVGGELFF
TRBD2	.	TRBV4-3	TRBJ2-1	TGCGCCAGCAGCCAGCTCGCGGGGGGTCATAGTGAGCAGTTCTTC	CASSQLAGGHSEQFF
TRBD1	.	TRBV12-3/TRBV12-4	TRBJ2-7	TGTGCCAGCAGTTTTGGGACAGGGGAGTACGAGCAGTACTTC	CASSFGTGEYEQYF
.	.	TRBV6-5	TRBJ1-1	TGTGCCAGCAGGACCGTCTCTGAAGCTTTCTTT	CASRTVSEAFF
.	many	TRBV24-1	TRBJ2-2	TGTGCCACCAGTGGGGAAACAAGCACCGGGGAGCTGTTTTTT	CATSGETSTGELFF
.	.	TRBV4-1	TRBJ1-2	TGCGCCAGCAGCCAATCTACCAGCGTTTCAGGGTCTAACTATGGCTACACCTTC	CASSQSTSVSGSNYGYTF
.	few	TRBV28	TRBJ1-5	TGTGCCAGCAGACGCGACAGAGAGCAGGTAAATCAGCCCCAGCATTTT	CASRRDREQVNQPQHF
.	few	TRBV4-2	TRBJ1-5	TGTGCCGCCTCCCGGGGGACGGGACCGAAAAATCAGCCCCAGCATTTT	CAASRGTGPKNQPQHF
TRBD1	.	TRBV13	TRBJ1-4	TGTGCCAGCAGCTTACGGGGACAGGCAGAAGAAAAACTGTTTTTT	CASSLRGQAEEKLFF
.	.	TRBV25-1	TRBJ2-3	TGTGCCAGCGGCCCCCCAGGCCGAACAGATACGCAGTATTTT	CASGPPGRTDTQYF
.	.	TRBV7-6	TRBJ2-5	TGTGCCAGCAGCCGTCGTCCTGGCACAGAGACCCAGTACTTC	CASSRRPGTETQYF
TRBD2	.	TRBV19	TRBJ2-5	TGTGCCAGTAGGCCGGGACTAGCGGGGAAAGAGACCCAGTACTTC	CASRPGLAGKETQYF
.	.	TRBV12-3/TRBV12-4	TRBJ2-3	TGTGCCAGCAGTCCAGGTGAGGTTGAGACGCAGTATTTT	CASSPGEVETQYF
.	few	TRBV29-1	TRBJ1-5	TGCAGCGTTGTCGAGGGGATCAATCAGCCCCAGCATTTT	CSVVEGINQPQHF
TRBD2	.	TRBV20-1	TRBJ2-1	TGCAGTGCTAGGAGCGGGCTAGCGGGAAATGAGCAGTTCTTC	CSARSGLAGNEQFF
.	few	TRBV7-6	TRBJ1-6	TGTGCCAGCAGCCCACTTTCGGGGGAGAATTCACCCCTCCACTTT	CASSPLSGENSPLHF
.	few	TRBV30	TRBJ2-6	TGTGCCTGGGAGGTGTTTCGCTCTGGGGCCAACGTCCTGACTTTC	CAWEVFRSGANVLTF
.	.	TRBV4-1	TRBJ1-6	TGCGCCAGCAGCCAAGTTGGCTCACCCCTCCACTTT	CASSQVGSPLHF
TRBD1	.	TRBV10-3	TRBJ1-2	TGTGCCATCAGGACAGGGAACTATGGCTACACCTTC	CAIRTGNYGYTF
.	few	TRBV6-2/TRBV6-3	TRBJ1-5	TGTGCCAGCAGTGCCACAGGAATACAGCCCCAGCATTTT	CASSATGIQPQHF
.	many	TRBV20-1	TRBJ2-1	TGCAGTGCTATCGGGGAGAGCTCCTACAATGAGCAGTTCTTC	CSAIGESSYNEQFF
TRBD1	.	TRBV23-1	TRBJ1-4	TGCGCCTGCGGCGACGGGACAGGGGGCGAAAAACTGTTTTTT	CACGDGTGGEKLFF
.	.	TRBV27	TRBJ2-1	TGTGCTTGGGGAAGCTCCTACAATGAGCAGTTCTTC	CAWGSSYNEQFF
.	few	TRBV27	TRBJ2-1	TGTGCCAGCAGTTTATTCCCGGTGGATGAGCAGTTCTTC	CASSLFPVDEQFF
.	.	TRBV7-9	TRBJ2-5	TGTGCCAGCCACCAGGAGACCCAGTACTTC	CASHQETQYF
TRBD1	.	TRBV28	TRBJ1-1	TGTGCCAGCAGTTTATGGGCAGGGGGCCGCACTGAAGCTTTCTTT	CASSLWAGGRTEAFF